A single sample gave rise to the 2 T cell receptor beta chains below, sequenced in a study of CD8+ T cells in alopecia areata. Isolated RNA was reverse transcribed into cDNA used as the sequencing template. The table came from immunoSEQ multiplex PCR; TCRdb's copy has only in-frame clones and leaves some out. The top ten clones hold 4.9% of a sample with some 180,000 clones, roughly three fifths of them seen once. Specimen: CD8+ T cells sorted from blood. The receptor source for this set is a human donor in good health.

CDR3 in amino acids: CASSLEGGTQYF. For the CDR3, the DNA is TGTGCCAGCAGCCTCGAGGGCGGGACCCAGTACTTC. The chain has TRBV27 and TRBJ2-5; D possibly corresponds to TRBD2 (5 bases). Per germline, CDR1 MNHEY and CDR2 SMNVEV (reference sequence). The CDR3 runs to 12 residues. With 6 bases removed from V and 7 bases from J, the gap between germline ends came to 12 bases.

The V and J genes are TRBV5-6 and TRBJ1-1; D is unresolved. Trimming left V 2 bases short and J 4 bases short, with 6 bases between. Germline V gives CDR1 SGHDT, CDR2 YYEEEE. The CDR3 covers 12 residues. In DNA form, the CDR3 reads TGTGCCAGCAGCTTAAGGGCCACTGAAGCTTTCTTT. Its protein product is CASSLRATEAFF.